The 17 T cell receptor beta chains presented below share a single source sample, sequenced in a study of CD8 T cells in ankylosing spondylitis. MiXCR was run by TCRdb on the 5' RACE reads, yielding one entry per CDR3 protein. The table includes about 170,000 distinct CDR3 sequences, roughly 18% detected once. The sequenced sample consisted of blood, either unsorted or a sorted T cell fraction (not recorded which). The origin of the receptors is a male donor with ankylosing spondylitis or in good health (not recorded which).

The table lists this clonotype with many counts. The CDR3 DNA reads as TGCAGTGGCTCAGGGATTCTACAGAATTCACCCCTCCACTTT. This translates into CSGSGILQNSPLHF. The chain combines TRBV20-1 with TRBJ1-6; tentative D call: TRBD1 (5 bases). Trimming pared 7 bases from V and 7 bases from J, leaving 17 bases between. The CDR3 is made up of 14 amino acids. CDR1 is DFQATT, CDR2 SNEGSKA, per germline (reference sequence).

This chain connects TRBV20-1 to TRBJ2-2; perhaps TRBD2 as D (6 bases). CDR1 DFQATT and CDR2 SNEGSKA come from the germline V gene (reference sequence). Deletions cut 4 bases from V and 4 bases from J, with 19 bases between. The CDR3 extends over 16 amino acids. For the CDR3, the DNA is TGCAGTGCTAAACACGCGGGACTTCAGGCCACCGGGGAGCTGTTTTTT. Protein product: CSAKHAGLQATGELFF.

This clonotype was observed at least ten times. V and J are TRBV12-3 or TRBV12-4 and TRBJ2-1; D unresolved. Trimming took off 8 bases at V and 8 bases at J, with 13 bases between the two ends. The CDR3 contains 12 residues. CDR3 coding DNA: TGTGCCAGCCTAGAGCGAGTTGATGAGCAGTTCTTC. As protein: CASLERVDEQFF.

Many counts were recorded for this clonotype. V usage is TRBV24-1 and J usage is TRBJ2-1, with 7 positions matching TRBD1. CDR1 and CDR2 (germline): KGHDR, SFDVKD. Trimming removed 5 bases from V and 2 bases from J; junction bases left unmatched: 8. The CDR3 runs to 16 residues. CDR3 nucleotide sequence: TGTGCCACCAGTGTTCGACAGGGCCCAACCTACAATGAGCAGTTCTTC. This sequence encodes CATSVRQGPTYNEQFF.

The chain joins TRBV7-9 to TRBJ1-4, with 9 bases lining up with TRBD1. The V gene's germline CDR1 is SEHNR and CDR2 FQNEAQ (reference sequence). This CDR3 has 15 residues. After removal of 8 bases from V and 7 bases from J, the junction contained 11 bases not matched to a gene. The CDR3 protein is CASGPYGTGPEKLFF. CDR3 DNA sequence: TGTGCCAGCGGCCCCTATGGGACAGGGCCTGAAAAACTGTTTTTT.

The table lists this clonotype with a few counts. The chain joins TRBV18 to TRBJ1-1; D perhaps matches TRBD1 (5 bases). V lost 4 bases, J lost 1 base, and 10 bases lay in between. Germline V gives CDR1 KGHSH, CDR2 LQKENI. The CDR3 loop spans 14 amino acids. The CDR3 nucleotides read TGTGCCAGCTCACTCCAGGACACGAACACTGAAGCTTTCTTT. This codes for CASSLQDTNTEAFF.

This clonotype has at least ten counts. CDR3 sequence: CASSFGPRDRFEKLFF. The CDR3 nucleotides are TGCGCCAGCAGCTTCGGGCCCCGGGACAGGTTTGAAAAACTGTTTTTT. The V call is TRBV5-1, the J call TRBJ1-4, with 8 bases matching TRBD1. The V segment lost 2 bases and the J segment 7 bases; nucleotides outside the gene matches: 10. This CDR3 is built from 16 residues. From germline, CDR1 is SGHRS and CDR2 YFSETQ.

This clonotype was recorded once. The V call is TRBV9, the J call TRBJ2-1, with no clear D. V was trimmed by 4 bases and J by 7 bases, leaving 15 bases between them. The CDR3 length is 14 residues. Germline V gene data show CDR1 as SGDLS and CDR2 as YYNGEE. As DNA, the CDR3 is TGTGCCAGCAGCCCCCAAGTTAGGTGGAATGAGCAGTTCTTC. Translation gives CASSPQVRWNEQFF.

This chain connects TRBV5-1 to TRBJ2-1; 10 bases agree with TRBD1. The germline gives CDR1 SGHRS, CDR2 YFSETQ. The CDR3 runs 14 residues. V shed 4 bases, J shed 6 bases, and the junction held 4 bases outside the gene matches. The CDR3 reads CASSLDRGVNEQFF. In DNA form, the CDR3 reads TGCGCCAGCAGCCTGGACAGGGGGGTCAATGAGCAGTTCTTC.

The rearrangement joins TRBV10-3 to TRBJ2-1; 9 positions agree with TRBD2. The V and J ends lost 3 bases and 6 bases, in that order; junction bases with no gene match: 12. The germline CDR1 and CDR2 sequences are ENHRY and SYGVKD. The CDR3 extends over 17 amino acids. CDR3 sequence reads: CAISERTTSGRGNEQFF. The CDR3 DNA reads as TGTGCCATCAGTGAAAGGACGACTAGCGGACGGGGCAATGAGCAGTTCTTC.

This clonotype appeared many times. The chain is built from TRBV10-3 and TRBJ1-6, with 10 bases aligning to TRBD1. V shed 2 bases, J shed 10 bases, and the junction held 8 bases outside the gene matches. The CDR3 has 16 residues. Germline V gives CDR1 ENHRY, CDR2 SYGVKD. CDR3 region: CAISEGGQGVGSPLHF. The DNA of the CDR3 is TGTGCCATCAGTGAGGGCGGACAGGGGGTTGGATCACCCCTCCACTTT.

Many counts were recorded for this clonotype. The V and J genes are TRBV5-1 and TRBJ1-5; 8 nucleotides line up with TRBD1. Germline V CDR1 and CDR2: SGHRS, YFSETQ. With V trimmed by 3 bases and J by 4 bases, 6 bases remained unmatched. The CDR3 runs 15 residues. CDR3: CASSWGTGNNQPQHF. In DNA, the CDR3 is TGCGCCAGCAGCTGGGGGACAGGAAATAATCAGCCCCAGCATTTT.

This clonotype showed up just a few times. The CDR3 bases are TGTGCCAGCAGCTTACCCGACAGGGGACCCCTCCACTTT. Translated: CASSLPDRGPLHF. V usage is TRBV7-2 and J usage is TRBJ1-6; 8 bases line up with TRBD1. V lost 2 bases to trimming and J lost 12 bases; unmatched junction nucleotides: 3. The CDR3 totals 13 residues. CDR1 is SGHTA, CDR2 FQGNSA, per germline.

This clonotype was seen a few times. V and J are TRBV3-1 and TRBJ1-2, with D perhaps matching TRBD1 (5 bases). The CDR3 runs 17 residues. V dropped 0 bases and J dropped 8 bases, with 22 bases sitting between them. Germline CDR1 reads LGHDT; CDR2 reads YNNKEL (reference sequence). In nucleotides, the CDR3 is TGTGCCAGCAGCCAAGATTTGTATCCTCGCCAGGGCGGGGGCTACACCTTC. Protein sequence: CASSQDLYPRQGGGYTF.

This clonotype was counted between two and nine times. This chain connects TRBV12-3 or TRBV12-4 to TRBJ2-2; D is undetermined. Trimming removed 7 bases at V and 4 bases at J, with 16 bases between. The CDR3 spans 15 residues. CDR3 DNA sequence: TGTGCCAGCATGAGTTTCATACCGACCACCGGGGAGCTGTTTTTT. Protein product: CASMSFIPTTGELFF.

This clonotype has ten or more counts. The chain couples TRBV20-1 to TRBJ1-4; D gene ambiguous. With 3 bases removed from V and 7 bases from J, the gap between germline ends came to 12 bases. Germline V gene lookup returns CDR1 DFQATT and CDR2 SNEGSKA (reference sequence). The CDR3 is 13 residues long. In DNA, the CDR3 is TGCAGTGCTAGGGCAGGCACGGTTGAAAAACTGTTTTTT. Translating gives CSARAGTVEKLFF.

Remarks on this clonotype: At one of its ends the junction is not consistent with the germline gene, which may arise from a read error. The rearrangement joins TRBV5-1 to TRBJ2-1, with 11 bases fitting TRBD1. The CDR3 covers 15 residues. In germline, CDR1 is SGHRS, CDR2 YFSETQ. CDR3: CASSGRDRGYNEPFF. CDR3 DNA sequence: TGCGCCAGCAGCGGCCGGGACAGGGGGTACAATGAGCCGTTCTTC.